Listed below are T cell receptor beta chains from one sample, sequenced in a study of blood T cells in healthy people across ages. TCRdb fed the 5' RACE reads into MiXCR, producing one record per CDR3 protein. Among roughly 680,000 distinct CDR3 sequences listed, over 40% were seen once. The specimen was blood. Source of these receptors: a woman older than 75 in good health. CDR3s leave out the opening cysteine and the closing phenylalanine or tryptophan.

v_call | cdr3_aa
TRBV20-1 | SARDEGLDTQY
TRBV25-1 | ASSDVGARTQY
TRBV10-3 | AITKAEGYGYT
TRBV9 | ARSPGLAAYNEQF
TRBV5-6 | ASSLERGGDYNERF
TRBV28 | ASSSIRGGASEQY
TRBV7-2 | ASSGGYEQF
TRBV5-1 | ASSSEGAGNSPLH
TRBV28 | ASSSEGPLNLF
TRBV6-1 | ASSQQEKLF
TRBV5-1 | ASSWDGGQDGELF
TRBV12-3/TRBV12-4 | ASSPGQGRLPQH
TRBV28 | ASSSLGRGLGEQY
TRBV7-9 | ASSLTGRMSEQY
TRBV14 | ASSQALADPYEQY
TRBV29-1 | SAFTGARDEKLF
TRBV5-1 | ASRAGPGNTEAF
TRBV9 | ASSVADRGYGYT
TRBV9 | ASSRLTSTDTQY
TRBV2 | ASSDQASGGAYNEQF
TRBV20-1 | SATSERTEGQY
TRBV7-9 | ASSKLAGAYNEQF
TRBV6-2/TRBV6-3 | ASSYGISGEQY
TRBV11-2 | ASSPLQGGPYEQY
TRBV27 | ASKLSSGLQETQY
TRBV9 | ASSVGQETYGYT
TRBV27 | ASGLALWNSPLH
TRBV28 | ASSYGTGRTGELF
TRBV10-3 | AISERGYTDTQY